These 25 T cell receptor beta chains originate from one sample sequenced in a study of blood T cell repertoires in COVID-19. Here immunoSEQ multiplex PCR was the method, and the copy in TCRdb shows in-frame clones only, minus some. The profile shows some 300,000 clones, around 90% of them singletons. The material sequenced was PBMCs or T cells enriched from blood (not recorded which). These receptors were taken from a woman between 18 and 30 years old with acute COVID-19.

The chain recombines TRBV6-5 with TRBJ1-3; 7 nucleotides align to TRBD1. The germline V gene has CDR1 MNHEY and CDR2 SVGAGI. This CDR3 contains 13 residues. Trimming at V came to 8 bases and at J to 0 bases, leaving 1 base not matched to a gene. The CDR3 DNA reads TGTGCCAGCGGGACAGCCTCTGGAAACACCATATATTTT. Amino acid sequence: CASGTASGNTIYF.

This chain uses TRBV3-1 (or the pseudogene TRBV3-2) with TRBJ1-2, with D tentatively TRBD1 (6 bases). The CDR3 contains 14 residues. Germline V gene data show CDR1 as LGHDT and CDR2 as YNNKEL (reference sequence). V gave up 6 bases and J gave up 4 bases, with 15 bases separating them. In DNA, the CDR3 is TGTGCCAGCAGACCGGACAGAGATTTCTATGGCTACACCTTC. This gives the protein CASRPDRDFYGYTF.

The genes are TRBV19 and TRBJ1-5, with 8 bases aligning to TRBD1. V was clipped by 8 bases and J by 0 bases; unmatched bases: 6. Germline assignment: CDR1 LNHDA and CDR2 SQIVND (reference sequence). The CDR3 totals 15 residues. CDR3 amino acids: CASSQGANSNQPQHF. DNA of the CDR3: TGTGCCAGTTCTCAGGGGGCCAATAGCAATCAGCCCCAGCATTTT.

The V call is TRBV27, the J call TRBJ2-7, with 9 bases that match TRBD1. This CDR3 contains 14 residues. Germline lookup yields CDR1 MNHEY and CDR2 SMNVEV (reference sequence). J gave up 5 bases and V 6 bases, and 8 bases lay outside the gene matches. In DNA, the CDR3 is TGTGCCAGCAGCCCGGGACAGGGCATCAACGAGCAGTACTTC. It translates to CASSPGQGINEQYF.

This clone was picked up many times. This sequence joins TRBV6-5 and TRBJ1-3; D gene ambiguous. V was cut by 6 bases and J by 0 bases, with 9 bases left in between. In germline, CDR1 is MNHEY, CDR2 SVGAGI. The CDR3 consists of 14 residues. CDR3 DNA: TGTGCCAGCAGCGACGGGATCTCTGGAAACACCATATATTTT. Protein product: CASSDGISGNTIYF.

The chain couples TRBV9 to TRBJ2-3; maybe TRBD2 (6 bases). Germline assignment: CDR1 SGDLS and CDR2 YYNGEE. The CDR3 covers 18 residues. Trimming cost V 1 base and J 0 bases, with 18 bases left between them. The CDR3 here is CASSVSPGVGTSTDTQYF. In DNA, the CDR3 is TGTGCCAGCAGCGTATCGCCGGGGGTAGGGACTAGCACAGATACGCAGTATTTT.

V is TRBV30 and J is TRBJ2-3, with TRBD2 matching 12 bases. Trimming at V came to 4 bases and at J to 3 bases, leaving 2 bases not matched to a gene. Germline CDR1 is GTSNPN and CDR2 is SVGIG (reference sequence). The CDR3 loop spans 14 amino acids. In nucleotides, the CDR3 is TGTGCCTGGATCGGACTAGCGGGGACAGATACGCAGTATTTT. Amino acid sequence: CAWIGLAGTDTQYF.

The V call is TRBV30, the J call TRBJ1-2; D may be TRBD1 (6 bases). Looked up from germline, CDR1 is GTSNPN and CDR2 is SVGIG (reference sequence). The V and J ends lost 2 bases and 7 bases respectively, with 14 bases between them. The CDR3 consists of 13 residues. CDR3 sequence (DNA): TGTGCCTGGAGTCCACAGGGATTCGGTGGCTACACCTTC. This encodes CAWSPQGFGGYTF.

The chain has TRBV2 and TRBJ2-5; TRBD2 agrees at 9 bases. The CDR3 length is 13 residues. The V and J ends lost 7 bases and 12 bases, in that order; junction bases with no gene match: 12. The germline V gene has CDR1 SNHLY and CDR2 FYNNEI. CDR3 DNA: TGTGCCAGCAAGTGGTATAGCGGGAGCGAAAAGTACTTC. This sequence encodes CASKWYSGSEKYF.

This clone showed up just once. This chain uses TRBV24-1 with TRBJ2-1, with 14 positions matching TRBD2. The V gene end was trimmed by 7 bases and the J gene end by 8 bases; junction bases not matched to a gene: 6. CDR1 and CDR2 from the germline V gene are KGHDR and SFDVKD. The CDR3 has 15 amino acids. CDR3 DNA sequence: TGTGCCACCAGAGGGACTAGCGGGAGCCCAGATGAGCAGTTCTTC. This encodes CATRGTSGSPDEQFF.

This clone is a singleton in its sample. V is TRBV5-1 and J is TRBJ2-1, with TRBD2 identical over 8 bases. This CDR3 region has 15 residues. The germline V gene encodes CDR1 SGHRS and CDR2 YFSETQ. The V segment lost 3 bases and the J segment 9 bases; nucleotides outside the gene matches: 11. The DNA for the CDR3 is TGCGCCAGCAGCTGGCGACTAGCGCCGAATAGTGAGCAGTTCTTC. Its protein is CASSWRLAPNSEQFF.

In its sample, this clone was seen a few times. The chain is built from TRBV4-1 and TRBJ1-1; the D gene is possibly TRBD1 (6 bases). The CDR3 is 19 amino acids. Germline values: CDR1 MGHRA, CDR2 YSYEKL. Trimming left V 5 bases short and J 1 base short, with 26 bases between. The CDR3 is CASSWEGSGEVGRNTEAFF. CDR3 nucleotide sequence: TGCGCCAGCAGCTGGGAGGGTTCAGGGGAAGTCGGTCGGAACACTGAAGCTTTCTTT.

The V gene is TRBV3-1 (or the pseudogene TRBV3-2), the J gene TRBJ2-7; D is unclear. The ends were cut back, 3 bases at V and 3 bases at J, with 9 bases in the middle. The CDR3 covers 13 residues. Germline assignment: CDR1 LGHDT and CDR2 YNNKEL (reference sequence). CDR3 residues: CASSQSGVYEQYF. DNA for the CDR3: TGTGCCAGCAGCCAGTCGGGTGTCTACGAGCAGTACTTC.

In this sample, this clone turned up once. V and J are TRBV28 and TRBJ2-5; a possible D gene is TRBD1 (6 bases). Germline lookup yields CDR1 MDHEN and CDR2 SYDVKM. Trimming stripped 8 bases from V and 2 bases from J, with 15 bases between. CDR3 length: 14 residues. The CDR3 here is CASETEDSQETQYF. The CDR3 DNA is TGTGCCAGCGAAACGGAGGACAGTCAAGAGACCCAGTACTTC.

The chain combines TRBV9 with TRBJ2-1, with D possibly being TRBD2 (5 bases). Trimming removed 0 bases at V and 4 bases at J, with 11 bases between. CDR1 is SGDLS and CDR2 is YYNGEE in the germline V gene. The CDR3 loop spans 15 amino acids. The CDR3 DNA sequence: TGTGCCAGCAGCGTAGGCCCGGGAACGTACAATGAGCAGTTCTTC. Protein: CASSVGPGTYNEQFF.

The chain recombines TRBV19 with TRBJ1-6; weak D call: TRBD1 (5 bases). With 6 bases removed from V and 5 bases from J, the gap between germline ends came to 20 bases. Germline V gene data show CDR1 as LNHDA and CDR2 as SQIVND (reference sequence). The CDR3 totals 17 residues. CDR3 nucleotide sequence: TGTGCCAGTAGCCCAACCCCGGGGGAGAACCATAATTCACCCCTCCACTTT. The encoded protein is CASSPTPGENHNSPLHF.

The J gene is TRBJ2-1, the V gene TRBV27; perhaps TRBD2 as D (6 bases). Germline CDR1 reads MNHEY; CDR2 reads SMNVEV (reference sequence). The ends were cut back, 3 bases at V and 7 bases at J, with 13 bases in the middle. There are 14 residues in the CDR3. CDR3 nucleotide sequence: TGTGCCAGCAGTTTTGAGACGGGGAGGAATGAGCAGTTCTTC. Its translation is CASSFETGRNEQFF.

The chain carries TRBV6-2 or TRBV6-3 and TRBJ2-2, with a possible D match to TRBD1 (5 bases). This CDR3 contains 16 residues. CDR1 MNHEY and CDR2 SVGEGT come from the germline V gene. V dropped 5 bases and J dropped 3 bases, with 16 bases sitting between them. The CDR3 here is CASSGSGWGDTGELFF. The CDR3 DNA is TGTGCCAGCAGTGGCTCAGGGTGGGGCGACACCGGGGAGCTGTTTTTT.

This clone occurred many times. This sequence joins TRBV30 and TRBJ2-3; 7 bases map to TRBD1. CDR1 GTSNPN and CDR2 SVGIG come from the germline V gene (reference sequence). Losses at the gene ends were 0 bases for V and 2 bases for J; bases not matched to a gene: 8. The CDR3 length is 16 residues. The CDR3 loop is CAWSVQGTLNTDTQYF. The CDR3, as DNA: TGTGCCTGGAGTGTACAGGGGACCCTCAACACAGATACGCAGTATTTT.

The chain uses TRBV9 and TRBJ1-1; D gene uncertain. V was clipped by 0 bases and J by 0 bases, with 9 bases between them. CDR1 SGDLS and CDR2 YYNGEE come from the germline V gene. CDR3 length: 15 residues. The CDR3 region is CASSVGGAMNTEAFF. The CDR3 DNA reads TGTGCCAGCAGCGTAGGTGGAGCCATGAACACTGAAGCTTTCTTT.

The chain couples TRBV7-3 to TRBJ2-2; D might be TRBD2 (5 bases). From germline, CDR1 is SGHTA and CDR2 FQGTGA. The length of the CDR3 is 13 residues. Trimming cost V 0 bases and J 7 bases, with 6 bases left between them. The DNA of the CDR3 is TGTGCCAGCAGCTTAACAGGGAGCGGGGAGCTGTTTTTT. Translated, it gives CASSLTGSGELFF.

V and J are TRBV11-3 and TRBJ2-7; 7 nucleotides line up with TRBD1. The CDR3 loop spans 13 amino acids. The germline gives CDR1 SGHNT, CDR2 YENEEA. Unmatched junction bases numbered 5, after V lost 7 bases and J lost 2 bases. CDR3 residues: CASMGDRTYEQYF. The CDR3 DNA is TGTGCCAGCATGGGGGACAGAACCTACGAGCAGTACTTC.

The J gene is TRBJ2-3, the V gene TRBV9; 9 positions agree with TRBD2. Germline CDR1 and CDR2: SGDLS and YYNGEE. The CDR3 is made up of 14 amino acids. V was pared by 3 bases and J by 4 bases, with 3 bases of the junction left unmatched. CDR3 sequence reads: CASSDAGGADTQYF. The CDR3 DNA reads as TGTGCCAGCAGCGATGCGGGGGGGGCAGATACGCAGTATTTT.

The chain recombines TRBV7-3 with TRBJ2-1; 8 nucleotides match TRBD2. This CDR3 comprises 15 residues. From germline, CDR1 is SGHTA and CDR2 FQGTGA. V lost 5 bases, J lost 4 bases, and 7 bases stayed unmatched. The CDR3 loop reads CASSPTSGAYNEQFF. The CDR3 DNA reads TGTGCCAGCAGCCCCACTAGCGGAGCTTACAATGAGCAGTTCTTC.

This chain joins TRBV12-3 or TRBV12-4 and TRBJ1-2, with D possibly matching TRBD1 (5 bases). V gave up 9 bases and J gave up 4 bases, with 9 bases separating them. The CDR3 contains 11 residues. CDR3 nucleotides: TGTGCCAGTATGGGGGGCTATGGCTACACCTTC. Protein: CASMGGYGYTF.